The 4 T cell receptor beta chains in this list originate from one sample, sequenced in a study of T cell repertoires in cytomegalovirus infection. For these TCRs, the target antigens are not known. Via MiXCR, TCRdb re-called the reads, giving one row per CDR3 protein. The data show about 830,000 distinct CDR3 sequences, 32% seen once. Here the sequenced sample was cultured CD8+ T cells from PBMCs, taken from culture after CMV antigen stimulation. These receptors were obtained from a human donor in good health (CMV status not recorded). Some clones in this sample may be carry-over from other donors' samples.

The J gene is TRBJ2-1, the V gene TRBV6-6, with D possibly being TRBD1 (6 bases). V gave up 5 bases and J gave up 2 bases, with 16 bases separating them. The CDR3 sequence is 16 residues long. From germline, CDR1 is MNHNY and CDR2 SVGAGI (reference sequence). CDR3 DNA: TGTGCCAGCAGTCAACCTGACTGGGGGCCCTACAATGAGCAGTTCTTC. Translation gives CASSQPDWGPYNEQFF.

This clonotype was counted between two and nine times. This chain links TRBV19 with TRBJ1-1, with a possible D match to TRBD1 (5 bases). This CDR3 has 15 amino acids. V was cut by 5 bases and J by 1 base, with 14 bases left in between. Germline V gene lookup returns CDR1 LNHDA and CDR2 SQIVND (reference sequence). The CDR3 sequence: CASSLLGAGNTEAFF. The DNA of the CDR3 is TGTGCCAGTAGTCTCCTTGGGGCGGGGAACACTGAAGCTTTCTTT.

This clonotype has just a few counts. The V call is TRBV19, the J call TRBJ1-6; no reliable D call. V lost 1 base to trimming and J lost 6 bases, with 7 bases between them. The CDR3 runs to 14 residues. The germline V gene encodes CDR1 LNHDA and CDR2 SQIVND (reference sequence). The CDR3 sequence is CASSIVSGNSPLHF. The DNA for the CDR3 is TGTGCCAGTAGTATAGTCTCCGGTAATTCACCCCTCCACTTT. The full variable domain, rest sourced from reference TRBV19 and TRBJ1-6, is DGGITQSPKYLFRKEGQNVTLSCEQNLNHDAMYWYRQDPGQGLRLIYYSQIVNDFQKGDIAEGYSVSREKKESFPLTVTSAQKNPTAFYLCASSIVSGNSPLHFGNGTRLTVT.

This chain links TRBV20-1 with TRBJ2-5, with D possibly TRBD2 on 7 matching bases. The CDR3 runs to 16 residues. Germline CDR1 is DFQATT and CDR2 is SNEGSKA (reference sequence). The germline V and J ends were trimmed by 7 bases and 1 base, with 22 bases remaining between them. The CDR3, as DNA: TGCAGTGGGGAGGGGCCCGGGGGGCGCTTCCAAGAGACCCAGTACTTC. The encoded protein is CSGEGPGGRFQETQYF.